The entry that follows covers one TCR beta chain sequence. Its cognate antigen is unknown. Receiving focal radiation plus CTLA-4 blockade with ipilimumab were patients who had chemo-refractory metastatic non-small-cell lung cancer. This sample was taken from a study of radiotherapy plus CTLA-4 blockade in lung cancer. Study results and caveats: Early clonal dynamics of blood T cells, together with interferon-beta, were reported as the best response predictor. Once radiotherapy plus ipilimumab had been given, TCR clones derived from tumor expanded in blood.

The table came from immunoSEQ multiplex PCR; TCRdb's copy has only in-frame clones and leaves some out. Of 90,000 to 100,000 clones in the sample, 65% to 75% are singletons; the top ten hold around 2.8%. With V trimmed by 6 bases and J by 3 bases, 9 bases remained unmatched. The germline CDR1 and CDR2 sequences are GTSNPN and SVGIG (reference sequence). The CDR3 extends over 14 amino acids. This specimen consisted of peripheral blood, obtained from a patient treated with radiotherapy plus ipilimumab. This clonotype was obtained from a human donor with non-small cell lung cancer who had a partial response to radiotherapy plus ipilimumab. Some clones in this sample may be carry-over from other donors' samples. The rearrangement uses TRBV30 and TRBJ1-1, with 8 positions matching TRBD1. Here the CDR3 DNA reads TGTGCCTGCAGCTTAACAGGGGGAGACACTGAAGCTTTCTTT. It encodes CACSLTGGDTEAFF.